This T cell receptor (beta chain) came from a study of blood T cell repertoires in COVID-19. Overall study: Samples of COVID-19 (acute and convalescent) were obtained from the United States, Italy and Spain. T cells, B-cell-depleted T cells, or PBMCs provided the cDNA or gDNA that served as material.

Germline V CDR1 and CDR2: ENHRY, SYGVKD. V lost 4 bases, J lost 1 base, and 7 bases lay in between. This CDR3 has 13 amino acids. This clone was observed a handful of times. In the source study's methods: Using reference gene primer amplification, nucleated cell counts were estimated. Profiled with immunoSEQ multiplex PCR; TCRdb holds only in-frame clones, not every one. D and trimming come from the DNA, and the V and J calls and clone size come from that table. The sample records tens of thousands of clones, about 80% being singletons. Sequenced sample: peripheral blood. The sequence came from a human donor in a cohort sampled during active COVID-19. V usage is TRBV10-3 and J usage is TRBJ1-1; weak D call: TRBD1 (5 bases). The CDR3 bases are TGTGCCATCAGTGGACAGCAGAACACTGAAGCTTTCTTT. Protein product: CAISGQQNTEAFF.